These 25 T cell receptor beta chains were all obtained from the same sample, sequenced in a study of blood T cells in healthy people across ages (dated by TCRdb to the mid-2010s). The receptor library was made with 5' RACE. Sequencing was carried out with an Illumina HiSeq 2500. A second PCR of roughly 7 to 12 cycles was run with a J-beta primer mix and a sample-barcoded 5' primer. Starting from the raw public reads, TCRdb applied fastp trimming at Q25, assembled clones with MiXCR and retained in-frame beta chains. Each record represents a unique CDR3 protein, reported with the most common genes and DNA among its rows. This sample is represented by 800,000 or so distinct CDR3 sequences; around 62% of them were singletons. Roughly 26% of the sample is held by the ten biggest clonotypes. The sequencing sample was made of blood. The receptors stem from a man aged 25-45 years in good health.

The V call is TRBV9, the J call TRBJ2-7, with D unclear. With 4 bases removed from V and 2 bases from J, the gap between germline ends came to 13 bases. The CDR3 consists of 14 residues. Germline CDR1 SGDLS, CDR2 YYNGEE. The CDR3 DNA is TGTGCCAGCAGCCCGAAGGGCGCTGCCTACGAGCAGTACTTC. Translation: CASSPKGAAYEQYF.

Note on this clonotype: Mismatch with germline at one junction end may stem from a read error. The chain joins TRBV7-2 to TRBJ2-1, with a tentative D call TRBD1 (5 bases). The CDR3 covers 14 residues. Germline CDR1 reads SGHTA; CDR2 reads FQGNSA. CDR3 sequence reads: CANSLTGQGNEQFF. The CDR3, as DNA: TGTGCCAACAGCTTAACCGGCCAGGGTAATGAGCAGTTCTTC.

This clonotype came up a few times. An end of the junction does not agree with germline; a read error may underlie this. This chain links TRBV5-1 with TRBJ1-5; 9 nucleotides match TRBD1. This CDR3 region has 15 residues. Germline V gene sequence: CDR1 SGHRS, CDR2 YFSETQ. The CDR3 coding sequence is TGTGCCAGCAGTTTGGGACAGGGTGGCAATCAGCCCCAGCATTTT. Its translation is CASSLGQGGNQPQHF.

This chain uses TRBV9 with TRBJ2-1, with D possibly TRBD1 on 5 matching bases. V was trimmed by 3 bases and J by 7 bases, leaving 14 bases between them. The CDR3 runs 14 residues. The germline V gene encodes CDR1 SGDLS and CDR2 YYNGEE. CDR3 sequence: CASSAQGLENEQFF. The DNA of the CDR3 is TGTGCCAGCAGCGCCCAGGGTCTCGAAAATGAGCAGTTCTTC.

This clonotype was observed at least ten times. The chain employs TRBV6-2 or TRBV6-3 and TRBJ2-1; 9 positions match TRBD2. V shed 2 bases, J shed 8 bases, and the junction held 7 bases outside the gene matches. Germline CDR1 reads MNHEY; CDR2 reads SVGEGT. The CDR3 runs to 15 residues. The CDR3, as DNA: TGTGCCAGCAGTTACGGTAGCGGGGGAGGGGATGAGCAGTTCTTC. Translation: CASSYGSGGGDEQFF.

The chain recombines TRBV5-4 with TRBJ2-3; 7 nucleotides line up with TRBD2. The trim removed 4 bases at V and 5 bases at J, leaving 7 bases unmatched. The CDR3 spans 14 residues. CDR1 is SGHNT and CDR2 is YYREEE in the germline V gene (reference sequence). The CDR3 is CASSPGTTKDTQYF. DNA of the CDR3: TGTGCCAGCAGCCCTGGGACTACAAAAGATACGCAGTATTTT.

This rearrangement joins TRBV15 to TRBJ2-5, with D perhaps matching TRBD1 or TRBD2 (5 bases each). The CDR3 length is 15 residues. V gave up 3 bases and J gave up 3 bases, with 14 bases separating them. CDR1 is LNHNV, CDR2 YYDKDF, per germline (reference sequence). CDR3 DNA: TGTGCCACCAGCAGCGTTGGGACGGCCAAAGAGACCCAGTACTTC. Translating gives CATSSVGTAKETQYF.

This clonotype occurred a few times. The genes are TRBV4-2 and TRBJ2-5; no reliable D call. Trimming removed 1 base from V and 0 bases from J, with 12 bases in between. The CDR3 consists of 16 residues. Germline V lookup: CDR1 LGHNA, CDR2 YNFKEQ. The CDR3 protein is CASSQAAVADQETQYF. The CDR3 DNA reads as TGTGCCAGCAGCCAAGCAGCAGTGGCGGACCAAGAGACCCAGTACTTC.

The gene calls are TRBV2 and TRBJ1-2; tentative D call: TRBD1 (5 bases). Between the trimmed V and J ends, which lost 8 bases and 3 bases, there was a span of 10 bases. This CDR3 is 12 amino acids long. Germline CDR1 is SNHLY and CDR2 is FYNNEI. CDR3 region: CASGTGYYGYTF. In DNA, the CDR3 is TGTGCCAGCGGAACAGGTTACTATGGCTACACCTTC. Combining the CDR3 with reference TRBV2 and TRBJ1-2 gives the whole variable domain EPEVTQTPSHQVTQMGQEVILRCVPISNHLYFYWYRQILGQKVEFLVSFYNNEISEKSEIFDDQFSVERPDGSNFTLKIRSTKLEDSAMYFCASGTGYYGYTFGSGTRLTVV.

The chain recombines TRBV9 with TRBJ2-3; 10 bases map to TRBD1. V was clipped by 3 bases and J by 2 bases; unmatched bases: 3. CDR3 length: 15 amino acids. The V gene's germline CDR1 is SGDLS and CDR2 YYNGEE. This CDR3 is CASSARQGATDTQYF. The CDR3 region has the DNA TGTGCCAGCAGCGCAAGACAGGGGGCCACAGATACGCAGTATTTT.

The chain links TRBV10-3 to TRBJ2-5; the D is unclear. The CDR3 runs 12 residues. Germline CDR1 ENHRY, CDR2 SYGVKD. Trimming left V 8 bases short and J 5 bases short, with 12 bases between. CDR3 sequence reads: CAIGAARETQYF. CDR3 bases: TGTGCCATCGGAGCCGCGCGGGAGACCCAGTACTTC.

The chain couples TRBV29-1 to TRBJ2-1; TRBD2 matches 8 bases. Germline V gene lookup returns CDR1 SQVTM and CDR2 ANQGSEA. The CDR3 runs to 13 residues. V shed 6 bases, J shed 2 bases, and the junction held 3 bases outside the gene matches. The CDR3 reads CSVLTSAYNEQFF. CDR3 nucleotide sequence: TGCAGCGTCCTGACTAGCGCCTACAATGAGCAGTTCTTC.

V is TRBV7-9 and J is TRBJ2-5; TRBD2 matches 8 bases. The CDR3 is made up of 14 amino acids. Unmatched junction bases numbered 6, after V lost 5 bases and J lost 4 bases. CDR1 is SEHNR, CDR2 FQNEAQ, per germline (reference sequence). The CDR3 here is CASSRGLAGETQYF. CDR3 bases: TGTGCCAGCAGCCGTGGGCTAGCGGGAGAGACCCAGTACTTC.

This chain links TRBV28 with TRBJ2-5, with D unclear. V was pared by 5 bases and J by 11 bases, with 21 bases between. The length of the CDR3 is 14 residues. Germline V gives CDR1 MDHEN, CDR2 SYDVKM. CDR3 amino acids: CASSELLGHLEQYF. The DNA of the CDR3 is TGTGCCAGCAGTGAACTTCTGGGCCACCTGGAGCAGTACTTC.

The chain employs TRBV2 and TRBJ1-4; D not certain. CDR1 and CDR2 from the germline V gene are SNHLY and FYNNEI. This CDR3 region has 14 residues. V lost 0 bases, J lost 4 bases, and 6 bases lay in between. The CDR3 region has the DNA TGTGCCAGCAGTGAAGCAGTTTATAATGAAAAACTGTTTTTT. Translated: CASSEAVYNEKLFF.

This clonotype turned up a few times. The CDR3 sequence: CASSYQPGTYNEQFF. The CDR3 DNA reads TGTGCCAGCAGTTACCAACCCGGGACCTACAATGAGCAGTTCTTC. The V call is TRBV6-2 or TRBV6-3, the J call TRBJ2-1; D might be TRBD2 (5 bases). With 2 bases removed from V and 2 bases from J, the gap between germline ends came to 10 bases. In germline, CDR1 is MNHEY, CDR2 SVGEGT. The CDR3 consists of 15 residues.

The chain recombines TRBV11-2 with TRBJ1-1, with unresolved D. Germline loops: CDR1 SGHAT, CDR2 FQNNGV. This CDR3 is 15 amino acids long. With 5 bases removed from V and 3 bases from J, the gap between germline ends came to 16 bases. CDR3 DNA sequence: TGTGCCAGCAGCGCATGGAGGTTAGTGGACACTGAAGCTTTCTTT. Its translation is CASSAWRLVDTEAFF.

V and J are TRBV11-1 and TRBJ2-4; no clear D gene. V was cut by 4 bases and J by 13 bases, with 14 bases left in between. This CDR3 region has 12 residues. Germline V lookup: CDR1 SGHAT, CDR2 FQDESV (reference sequence). The CDR3 protein is CASSSLGPVQYF. Written as DNA, the CDR3 is TGTGCCAGCAGCTCACTTGGACCAGTCCAGTACTTC.

This clonotype has at least ten counts. J is TRBJ2-1 and V is TRBV5-1, with 9 bases identical to TRBD1. Germline trimming cut 7 bases from V and 3 bases from J; bases unmatched to any gene: 11. There are 16 residues in the CDR3. CDR1 is SGHRS and CDR2 is YFSETQ in the germline V gene. The CDR3 region is CASAYSGTGRYNEQFF. CDR3 sequence (DNA): TGCGCCAGCGCATACTCCGGGACAGGGCGCTACAATGAGCAGTTCTTC.

The V gene is TRBV20-1, the J gene TRBJ2-7, with 10 bases matching TRBD1. Trimming removed 3 bases from V and 2 bases from J; junction bases left unmatched: 4. The length of the CDR3 is 14 residues. Looked up from germline, CDR1 is DFQATT and CDR2 is SNEGSKA (reference sequence). The CDR3 region has the DNA TGCAGTGCTAGGATTGGACAGGGGGCCTACGAGCAGTACTTC. Its translation is CSARIGQGAYEQYF.

The rearrangement uses TRBV20-1 and TRBJ2-2; D may be TRBD2 (6 bases). Germline values: CDR1 DFQATT, CDR2 SNEGSKA (reference sequence). V was shortened by 0 bases and J by 4 bases, with 15 bases between the two germline ends. The CDR3 consists of 16 residues. The CDR3 protein is CSARDRVTSATGELFF. CDR3 DNA: TGCAGTGCTAGAGATCGCGTGACTAGTGCCACCGGGGAGCTGTTTTTT.

This chain joins TRBV5-4 and TRBJ2-1; maybe TRBD2 (6 bases). Trimming cost V 9 bases and J 2 bases, with 18 bases left between them. This CDR3 has 15 residues. Germline CDR1 reads SGHNT; CDR2 reads YYREEE (reference sequence). DNA for the CDR3: TGTGCCATCAAAAAAGGGCGGGACGCCTACAATGAGCAGTTCTTC. Protein: CAIKKGRDAYNEQFF.

The chain joins TRBV18 to TRBJ1-4; D remains ambiguous. The CDR3 consists of 13 residues. The V gene's germline CDR1 is KGHSH and CDR2 LQKENI. Trimming took off 2 bases at V and 7 bases at J, with 8 bases between the two ends. Written as DNA, the CDR3 is TGTGCCAGCTCACCAAACCCCGCTGAAAAACTGTTTTTT. Its translation: CASSPNPAEKLFF.

The rearrangement links TRBV6-2 or TRBV6-3 to TRBJ2-7; 8 nucleotides match TRBD1. V lost 5 bases to trimming and J lost 0 bases; unmatched junction nucleotides: 3. This CDR3 comprises 14 residues. Germline CDR1 reads MNHEY; CDR2 reads SVGEGT. The CDR3 spells CASSPGQASYEQYF. The CDR3 coding sequence is TGTGCCAGCAGTCCGGGACAGGCCTCCTACGAGCAGTACTTC.

For the CDR3, the DNA is TGTGCCAGCAGTTACGCGGGCCTCCCGGACAATGAGCAGTTCTTC. Amino acids: CASSYAGLPDNEQFF. The chain couples TRBV6-6 to TRBJ2-1; D may be TRBD2 (5 bases). This CDR3 region has 15 residues. Trimming shortened V by 2 bases and J by 5 bases, and 13 bases separated the two germline ends. CDR1 is MNHNY, CDR2 SVGAGI, per germline (reference sequence).